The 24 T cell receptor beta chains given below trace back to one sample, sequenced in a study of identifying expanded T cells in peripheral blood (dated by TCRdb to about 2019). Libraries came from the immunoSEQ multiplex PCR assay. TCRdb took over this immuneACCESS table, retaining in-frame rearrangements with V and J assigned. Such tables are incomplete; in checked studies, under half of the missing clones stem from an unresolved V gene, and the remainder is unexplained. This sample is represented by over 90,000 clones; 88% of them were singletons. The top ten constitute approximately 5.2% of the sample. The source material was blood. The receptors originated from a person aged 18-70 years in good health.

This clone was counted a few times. CDR3 loop: CASRLGQSYGYTF. The CDR3 nucleotides are TGTGCCAGTAGACTCGGACAGTCCTATGGCTACACCTTC. The V gene is TRBV19, the J gene TRBJ1-2, with TRBD1 as a possible D gene (6 bases). This CDR3 has 13 residues. Germline loops: CDR1 LNHDA, CDR2 SQIVND (reference sequence). Trimming stripped 6 bases from V and 4 bases from J, with 12 bases between. Drawing the rest from reference TRBV19 and TRBJ1-2, the complete variable domain is DGGITQSPKYLFRKEGQNVTLSCEQNLNHDAMYWYRQDPGQGLRLIYYSQIVNDFQKGDIAEGYSVSREKKESFPLTVTSAQKNPTAFYLCASRLGQSYGYTFGSGTRLTVV.

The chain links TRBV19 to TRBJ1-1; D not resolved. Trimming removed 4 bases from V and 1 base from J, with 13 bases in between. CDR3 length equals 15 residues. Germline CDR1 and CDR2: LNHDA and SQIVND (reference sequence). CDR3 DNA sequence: TGTGCCAGTAGTAGGAGACATGGGGAGAACACTGAAGCTTTCTTT. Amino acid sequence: CASSRRHGENTEAFF.

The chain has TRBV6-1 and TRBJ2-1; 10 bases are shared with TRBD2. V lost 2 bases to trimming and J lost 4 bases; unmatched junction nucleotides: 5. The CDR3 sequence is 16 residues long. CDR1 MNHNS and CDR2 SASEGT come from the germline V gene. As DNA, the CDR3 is TGTGCCAGCAGTGAATCGGGACTAGCGCTATACAATGAGCAGTTCTTC. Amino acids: CASSESGLALYNEQFF.

This CDR3 is CASSQSGVDTIYF. The CDR3 DNA sequence: TGTGCCAGCAGCCAATCCGGGGTGGACACCATATATTTT. The J gene is TRBJ1-3, the V gene TRBV16; D gene uncertain. Germline CDR1 KGHSY, CDR2 FQNENV. Deletions cut 0 bases from V and 8 bases from J, with 8 bases between. The CDR3 contains 13 residues.

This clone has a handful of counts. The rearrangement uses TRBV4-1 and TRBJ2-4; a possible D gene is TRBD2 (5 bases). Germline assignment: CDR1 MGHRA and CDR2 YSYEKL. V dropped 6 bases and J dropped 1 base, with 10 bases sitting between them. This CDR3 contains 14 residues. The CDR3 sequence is CASRQTGAKNIQYF. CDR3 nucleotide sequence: TGCGCCAGCAGACAGACGGGGGCCAAAAACATTCAGTACTTC.

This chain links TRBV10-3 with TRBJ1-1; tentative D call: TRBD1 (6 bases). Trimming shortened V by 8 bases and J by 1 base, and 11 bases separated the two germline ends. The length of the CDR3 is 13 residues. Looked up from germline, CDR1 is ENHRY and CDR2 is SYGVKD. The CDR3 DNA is TGTGCCATCCTTTCGGACAGGAACACTGAAGCTTTCTTT. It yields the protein CAILSDRNTEAFF.

Here the CDR3 reads CASSQEKAGDSFTDTQYF. The CDR3 DNA sequence: TGTGCCAGCAGCCAAGAGAAAGCGGGGGACTCGTTCACAGATACGCAGTATTTT. The J gene is TRBJ2-3, the V gene TRBV4-2; 8 nucleotides agree with TRBD2. Unmatched junction bases numbered 10, after V lost 0 bases and J lost 2 bases. The CDR3 is made up of 18 amino acids. In germline, CDR1 is LGHNA, CDR2 YNFKEQ.

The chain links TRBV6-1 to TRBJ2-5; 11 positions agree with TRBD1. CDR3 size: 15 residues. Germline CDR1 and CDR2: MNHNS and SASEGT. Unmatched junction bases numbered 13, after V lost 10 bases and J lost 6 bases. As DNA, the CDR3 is TGTGCCACGCTCGGACAGGGGGCCGGTGCGAAGACCCAGTACTTC. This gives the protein CATLGQGAGAKTQYF.

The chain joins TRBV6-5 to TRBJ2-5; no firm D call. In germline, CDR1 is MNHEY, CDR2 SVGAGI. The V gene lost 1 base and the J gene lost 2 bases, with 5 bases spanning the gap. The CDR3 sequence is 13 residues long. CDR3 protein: CASSYYIQETQYF. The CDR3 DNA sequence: TGTGCCAGCAGTTACTATATACAAGAGACCCAGTACTTC.

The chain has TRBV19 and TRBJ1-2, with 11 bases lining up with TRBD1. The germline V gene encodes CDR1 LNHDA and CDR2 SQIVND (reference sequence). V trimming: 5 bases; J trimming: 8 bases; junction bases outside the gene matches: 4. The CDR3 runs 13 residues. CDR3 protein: CASSVGQGGGYTF. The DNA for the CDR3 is TGTGCCAGTAGTGTGGGACAGGGGGGCGGCTACACCTTC.

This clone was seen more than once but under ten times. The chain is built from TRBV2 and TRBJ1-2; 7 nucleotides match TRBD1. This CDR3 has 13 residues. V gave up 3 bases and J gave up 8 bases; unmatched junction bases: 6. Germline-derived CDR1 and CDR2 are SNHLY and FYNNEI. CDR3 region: CASSDRDRGGYTF. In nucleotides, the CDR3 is TGTGCCAGCAGTGATAGGGACAGAGGCGGCTACACCTTC. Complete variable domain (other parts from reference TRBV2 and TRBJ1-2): EPEVTQTPSHQVTQMGQEVILRCVPISNHLYFYWYRQILGQKVEFLVSFYNNEISEKSEIFDDQFSVERPDGSNFTLKIRSTKLEDSAMYFCASSDRDRGGYTFGSGTRLTVV.

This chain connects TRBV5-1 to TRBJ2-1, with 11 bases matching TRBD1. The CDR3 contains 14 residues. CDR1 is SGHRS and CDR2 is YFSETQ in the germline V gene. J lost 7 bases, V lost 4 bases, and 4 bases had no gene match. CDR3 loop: CASSPDRGLNEQFF. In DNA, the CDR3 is TGCGCCAGCAGCCCGGACAGGGGGCTTAATGAGCAGTTCTTC.

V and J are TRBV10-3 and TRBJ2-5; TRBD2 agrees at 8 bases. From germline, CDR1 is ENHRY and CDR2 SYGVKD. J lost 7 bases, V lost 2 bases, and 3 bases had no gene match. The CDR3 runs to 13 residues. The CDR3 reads CAISEPGGRTQYF. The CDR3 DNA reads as TGTGCCATCAGTGAGCCGGGGGGGCGGACCCAGTACTTC.

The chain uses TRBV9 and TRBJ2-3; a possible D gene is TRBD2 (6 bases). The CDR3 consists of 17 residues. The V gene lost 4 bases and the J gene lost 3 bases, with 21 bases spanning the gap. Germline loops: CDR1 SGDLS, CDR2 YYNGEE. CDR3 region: CASSPTAVWGETDTQYF. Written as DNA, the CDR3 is TGTGCCAGCAGCCCCACCGCAGTTTGGGGGGAAACAGATACGCAGTATTTT. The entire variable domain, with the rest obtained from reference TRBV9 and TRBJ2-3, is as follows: DSGVTQTPKHLITATGQRVTLRCSPRSGDLSVYWYQQSLDQGLQFLIQYYNGEERAKGNILERFSAQQFPDLHSELNLSSLELGDSALYFCASSPTAVWGETDTQYFGPGTRLTVL.

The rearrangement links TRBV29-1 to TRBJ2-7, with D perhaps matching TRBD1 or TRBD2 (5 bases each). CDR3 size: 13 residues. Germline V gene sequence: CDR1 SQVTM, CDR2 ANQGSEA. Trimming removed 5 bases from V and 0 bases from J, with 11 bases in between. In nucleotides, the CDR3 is TGCAGCGTTCAGGGACCTTCCTCCTACGAGCAGTACTTC. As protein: CSVQGPSSYEQYF.

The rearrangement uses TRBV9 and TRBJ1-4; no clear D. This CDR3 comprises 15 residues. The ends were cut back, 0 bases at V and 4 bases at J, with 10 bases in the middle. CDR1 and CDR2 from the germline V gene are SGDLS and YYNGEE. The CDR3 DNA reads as TGTGCCAGCAGCGTAGGTACGGATGATAATGAAAAACTGTTTTTT. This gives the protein CASSVGTDDNEKLFF.

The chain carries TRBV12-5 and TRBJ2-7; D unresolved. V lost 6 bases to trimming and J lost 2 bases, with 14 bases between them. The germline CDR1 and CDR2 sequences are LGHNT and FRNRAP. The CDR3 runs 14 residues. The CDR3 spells CASGSHGATYEQYF. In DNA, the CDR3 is TGTGCTAGTGGCTCCCATGGAGCAACCTACGAGCAGTACTTC.

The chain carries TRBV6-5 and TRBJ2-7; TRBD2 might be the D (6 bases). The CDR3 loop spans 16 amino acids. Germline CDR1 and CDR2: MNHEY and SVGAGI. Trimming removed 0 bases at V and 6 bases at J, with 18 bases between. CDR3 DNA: TGTGCCAGCAGTTACTCTCTGGACACGGGGGTTACCGAGCAGTACTTC. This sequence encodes CASSYSLDTGVTEQYF.

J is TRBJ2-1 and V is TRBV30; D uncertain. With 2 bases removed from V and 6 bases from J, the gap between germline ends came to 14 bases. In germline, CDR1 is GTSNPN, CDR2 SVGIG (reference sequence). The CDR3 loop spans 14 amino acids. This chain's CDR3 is CAWSKGSLGNEQFF. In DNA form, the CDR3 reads TGTGCCTGGAGTAAGGGTTCGCTCGGCAATGAGCAGTTCTTC.

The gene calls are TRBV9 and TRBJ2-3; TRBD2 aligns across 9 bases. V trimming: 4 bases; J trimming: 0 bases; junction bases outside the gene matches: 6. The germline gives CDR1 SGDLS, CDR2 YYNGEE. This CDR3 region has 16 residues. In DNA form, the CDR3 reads TGTGCCAGCAGCCCGAGAGCGGGGGGTAGCACAGATACGCAGTATTTT. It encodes CASSPRAGGSTDTQYF.

The CDR3 DNA sequence: TGTGCCAGGAGGGGGGACTATGGCTACACCTTC. It specifies CARRGDYGYTF. The chain combines TRBV2 with TRBJ1-2, with D possibly TRBD1 on 6 matching bases. V was pared by 9 bases and J by 3 bases, with 8 bases between. CDR3 length equals 11 residues. The germline V gene has CDR1 SNHLY and CDR2 FYNNEI.

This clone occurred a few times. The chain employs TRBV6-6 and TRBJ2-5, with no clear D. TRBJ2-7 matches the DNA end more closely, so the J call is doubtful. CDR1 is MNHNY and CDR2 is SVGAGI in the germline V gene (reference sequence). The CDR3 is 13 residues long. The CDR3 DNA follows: TGTGCCAGCAGTTACTCGTCGACGAACGAGCAGTACTTC. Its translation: CASSYSSTNEQYF.

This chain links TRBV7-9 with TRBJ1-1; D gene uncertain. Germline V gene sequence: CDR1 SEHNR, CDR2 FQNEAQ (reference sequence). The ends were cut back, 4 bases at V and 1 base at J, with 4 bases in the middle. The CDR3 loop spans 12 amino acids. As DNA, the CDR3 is TGTGCCAGCAGCTGGCAGAACACTGAAGCTTTCTTT. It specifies CASSWQNTEAFF.

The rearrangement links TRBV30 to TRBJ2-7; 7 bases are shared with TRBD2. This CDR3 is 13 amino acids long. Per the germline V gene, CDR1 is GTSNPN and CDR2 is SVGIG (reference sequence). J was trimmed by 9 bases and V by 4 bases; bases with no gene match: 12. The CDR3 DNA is TGTGCCTGGACTCCGGGACTACTAGGAGGGCAGTACTTC. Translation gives CAWTPGLLGGQYF.